Below, one T cell receptor (beta chain) is given with its context. This record belongs to a study of control samples from healthy donors and cancer patients. The table came from immunoSEQ multiplex PCR; TCRdb's copy has only in-frame clones and leaves some out. This sample carries tens of thousands of clones, around four fifths of them seen once, and the ten largest clones take 40% to 50%. The receptor's source is a man aged 60 to 69 in good health. Sequenced material: blood.

The CDR3 loop is CASSFVDSTDTQYF. The DNA for the CDR3 is TGTGCCAGCAGTTTCGTTGACAGCACAGATACGCAGTATTTT. The chain combines TRBV6-9 with TRBJ2-3; no definite D call. CDR1 is MNHGY and CDR2 is SVAAGI in the germline V gene. V lost 4 bases to trimming and J lost 0 bases, with 8 bases between them. This CDR3 has 14 amino acids.